The clone carrying this T cell receptor beta chain was detected only a few times. This sample is part of a study of CD8+ T cells in alopecia areata. As for the study in general: The SALT score measured affected scalp surface percentage in treated patients.

cDNA reverse transcribed from extracted RNA served as the sequencing template. Using immunoSEQ multiplex PCR, the repertoire was profiled, and TCRdb retains in-frame clones only, with some absent. This sample has 110,000 or so clones; around three fifths occur once, and the top ten carry 3% to 4%. The sample's treatment: oral pan-JAK inhibitor, 5-10 mg twice daily. Trimming took 4 bases from V and 5 from J, leaving 17 bases between them. Germline CDR1 KGHSH, CDR2 LQKENI. This CDR3 spans 15 amino acids. This chain links TRBV18 with TRBJ1-2; TRBD1 might be the D (5 bases). The TCR originated in a human donor with alopecia areata. Specimen: CD4+ T cells sorted from blood, collected at week 24, from a patient treated with tofacitinib. For the CDR3, the DNA is TGTGCCAGCTCACGCTCGGGGGACGAGGGGTATGGCTACACCTTC. This gives the protein CASSRSGDEGYGYTF.